The 20 T cell receptor beta chains given below trace back to one sample, sequenced in a study of monozygotic twins with inflammatory bowel disease. TCRdb re-called the 5' RACE reads and gives one entry per CDR3 protein, without DNA. The listing contains approximately 400,000 distinct CDR3 sequences. The sample comprised blood. These receptors all stem from a human donor with ulcerative colitis or Crohn's disease, or a healthy co-twin of an affected twin (not recorded which).

The chain joins TRBV15 to TRBJ1-6. Per germline, CDR1 LNHNV and CDR2 YYDKDF (reference sequence). This CDR3 comprises 13 residues. The CDR3 protein is CATSRDHGSPLHF.

This rearrangement joins TRBV10-3 to TRBJ1-5. The germline gives CDR1 ENHRY, CDR2 SYGVKD. CDR3 size: 14 residues. CDR3 sequence reads: CAISEVAEGQPQHF.

This chain joins TRBV7-8 and TRBJ2-3; TCRdb designates TRBD1, a call that cannot be tested without DNA. Germline-derived CDR1 and CDR2 are SGHVS and FQNEAQ. The CDR3 covers 14 residues. This chain's CDR3 is CASSLGPTTDTQYF. The variable domain in full, with the rest retrieved from reference TRBV7-8 and TRBJ2-3, is GAGVSQSPRYKVAKRGQDVALRCDPISGHVSLFWYQQALGQGPEFLTYFQNEAQLDKSGLPSDRFFAERPEGSVSTLKIQRTQQEDSAVYLCASSLGPTTDTQYFGPGTRLTVL.

The chain recombines TRBV12-3 or TRBV12-4 with TRBJ2-3; TCRdb's assignment of TRBD1 cannot be checked, as there is no DNA. This CDR3 has 16 amino acids. This CDR3 reads CASSPESGGRGDTQYF.

V usage is TRBV11-2 and J usage is TRBJ2-1; the D call of TRBD2 rests on TCRdb alone, since no DNA is present to check it. Germline assignment: CDR1 SGHAT and CDR2 FQNNGV. The CDR3 is 15 amino acids. CDR3 residues: CASSLGPYPNNEQFF.

This chain links TRBV5-1 with TRBJ2-1. The CDR3 runs to 13 residues. Germline V lookup: CDR1 SGHRS, CDR2 YFSETQ. CDR3: CASSLAGWDEQFF.

The gene calls are TRBV10-3 and TRBJ2-2; the D call of TRBD1 rests on TCRdb alone, since no DNA is present to check it. This CDR3 region has 13 residues. CDR1 is ENHRY and CDR2 is SYGVKD in the germline V gene. This CDR3 is CAIGDTNTGELFF.

V usage is TRBV12-3 or TRBV12-4 and J usage is TRBJ1-6. CDR3 size: 15 residues. CDR3 sequence reads: CASSLDSTTNSPLHF.

The chain joins TRBV5-5 to TRBJ2-3. The CDR3 runs to 13 residues. CDR1 and CDR2 from the germline V gene are SGHKS and YYEKEE (reference sequence). This chain's CDR3 is CASSLWLADTQYF.

V usage is TRBV18 and J usage is TRBJ2-5; as DNA is missing, the TRBD1 call by TCRdb cannot be tested. Looked up from germline, CDR1 is KGHSH and CDR2 is LQKENI. This CDR3 has 12 amino acids. The CDR3 loop reads CASGQNQETQYF.

The rearrangement joins TRBV18 to TRBJ1-2. The germline CDR1 and CDR2 sequences are KGHSH and LQKENI. The CDR3 consists of 13 residues. This CDR3 is CASSPSRGFGYTF.

V usage is TRBV20-1 and J usage is TRBJ2-7; TCRdb reports TRBD2, a call that lacks DNA to check it against. From germline, CDR1 is DFQATT and CDR2 SNEGSKA (reference sequence). This CDR3 comprises 13 residues. Here the CDR3 reads CSAPGLARDEQYF.

The chain is built from TRBV3-1 and TRBJ1-6. The CDR3 covers 15 residues. Germline CDR1 reads LGHDT; CDR2 reads YNNKEL (reference sequence). The CDR3 protein is CASRLGSSYNSPLHF.

The rearrangement uses TRBV18 and TRBJ2-1; TCRdb picks TRBD1, but there is no DNA to check that call. This CDR3 is 19 amino acids long. Germline V lookup: CDR1 KGHSH, CDR2 LQKENI. The CDR3 is CASSPSGEGHTSSYNEQFF.

The chain is built from TRBV11-2 and TRBJ2-5. The CDR3 sequence is 12 residues long. Germline loops: CDR1 SGHAT, CDR2 FQNNGV. The CDR3 region is CASSLRLETQYF. Full variable domain (rest looked up from reference TRBV11-2 and TRBJ2-5): EAGVAQSPRYKIIEKRQSVAFWCNPISGHATLYWYQQILGQGPKLLIQFQNNGVVDDSQLPKDRFSAERLKGVDSTLKIQPAKLEDSAVYLCASSLRLETQYFGPGTRLLVL.

This chain uses TRBV6-1 with TRBJ2-7; lacking DNA, the TRBD2 call made by TCRdb goes unchecked. The CDR3 is 13 residues long. Per the germline V gene, CDR1 is MNHNS and CDR2 is SASEGT. The CDR3 protein is CASRGTSGHEQYF.

The chain recombines TRBV9 with TRBJ2-6; no DNA is available, so the TRBD2 call from TCRdb remains unchecked. This CDR3 contains 17 residues. Germline CDR1 SGDLS, CDR2 YYNGEE. This CDR3 reads CASSGGRAPSGANVLTF.

The gene calls are TRBV5-1 and TRBJ1-4. CDR1 and CDR2 (germline): SGHRS, YFSETQ. This CDR3 region has 14 residues. The CDR3 region is CASSKDATNEKLFF.

The J gene is TRBJ1-2, the V gene TRBV6-5. Looked up from germline, CDR1 is MNHEY and CDR2 is SVGAGI. The CDR3 is 13 amino acids. The CDR3: CASSYGQHYGYTF.

The chain recombines TRBV19 with TRBJ2-6; TCRdb's D call, TRBD1, is unchecked because there is no DNA. The CDR3 sequence is 16 residues long. Germline V gene data show CDR1 as LNHDA and CDR2 as SQIVND (reference sequence). The CDR3 here is CASSTLAPSGANVLTF.